These 20 T cell receptor beta chains originate from one sample sequenced in a study of CD8 T cells in ankylosing spondylitis. Notes on the study in general: Typical of ankylosing spondylitis blood, it appeared, was a TCR beta motif of fewer than 10 highly homologous variants.

Each CDR3 protein gets one entry after TCRdb re-called the 5' RACE reads with MiXCR. The table includes fewer than 400,000 distinct CDR3 sequences, less than 10% detected once. For these TCRs, the target antigens are not known. The sequenced sample was blood, either unsorted or a sorted T cell fraction (not recorded which). The receptor source for this set is a male donor with ankylosing spondylitis.

Ten or more counts support this clonotype. The chain has TRBV28 and TRBJ2-2; possible D gene TRBD2, 6 bases. V was shortened by 3 bases and J by 8 bases, with 16 bases between the two germline ends. CDR3 length: 15 amino acids. Germline V gene lookup returns CDR1 MDHEN and CDR2 SYDVKM. Here the CDR3 reads CASSLRGRSSGELFF. The CDR3 coding sequence is TGTGCCAGCAGTTTGCGGGGAAGGAGTTCTGGGGAGCTGTTTTTT. Complete variable domain (other parts from reference TRBV28 and TRBJ2-2): DVKVTQSSRYLVKRTGEKVFLECVQDMDHENMFWYRQDPGLGLRLIYFSYDVKMKEKGDIPEGYSVSREKKERFSLILESASTNQTSMYLCASSLRGRSSGELFFGEGSRLTVL.

Ten or more counts support this clonotype. The chain has TRBV5-1 and TRBJ2-7; unclear D gene. Germline-derived CDR1 and CDR2 are SGHRS and YFSETQ. V lost 0 bases, J lost 2 bases, and 9 bases lay in between. The CDR3 consists of 14 residues. CDR3 in DNA: TGCGCCAGCAGCTTGGCCTCGCGACCCTACGAGCAGTACTTC. Its translation: CASSLASRPYEQYF.

V and J are TRBV7-9 and TRBJ2-3, with TRBD1 identical over 7 bases. CDR1 and CDR2 from the germline V gene are SEHNR and FQNEAQ (reference sequence). This CDR3 is built from 16 residues. Trimming at V came to 5 bases and at J to 3 bases, leaving 11 bases not matched to a gene. The CDR3 nucleotides read TGTGCCAGCAGCCCTCGGCGGACAGGCTTAACAGATACGCAGTATTTT. Amino acids: CASSPRRTGLTDTQYF.

This chain joins TRBV28 and TRBJ2-5, with 9 bases lining up with TRBD2. The length of the CDR3 is 16 residues. CDR1 and CDR2 (germline): MDHEN, SYDVKM. The V segment lost 8 bases and the J segment 5 bases; nucleotides outside the gene matches: 15. CDR3 region: CASRGLAGPTGETQYF. The CDR3 nucleotides are TGTGCCAGCCGGGGGCTAGCGGGACCAACAGGGGAGACCCAGTACTTC.

This clonotype was picked up a small number of times. The chain is built from TRBV2 and TRBJ2-7, with D perhaps assigned TRBD1 or TRBD2 (5 bases each). Germline V gene data show CDR1 as SNHLY and CDR2 as FYNNEI. The CDR3 consists of 13 residues. With 3 bases removed from V and 5 bases from J, the gap between germline ends came to 11 bases. The CDR3 region has the DNA TGTGCCAGCAGTGAGGCTAGGGACGACGAGCAGTACTTC. It yields the protein CASSEARDDEQYF.

This clonotype came up a few times. V gene TRBV4-1 combines with J gene TRBJ2-5; D is possibly TRBD1 or TRBD2 (5 bases each). V shed 2 bases and J shed 9 bases, with 13 bases lying between them. The CDR3 has 13 residues. CDR1 is MGHRA, CDR2 YSYEKL, per germline. The chain's CDR3 is CASSQSRDAPQYF. The CDR3 bases are TGCGCCAGCAGCCAATCCCGGGACGCACCCCAGTACTTC.

V usage is TRBV10-3 and J usage is TRBJ2-7; the match to TRBD2 covers 8 bases. CDR1 is ENHRY, CDR2 SYGVKD, per germline. V lost 6 bases to trimming and J lost 5 bases; unmatched junction nucleotides: 9. This CDR3 has 14 residues. CDR3 nucleotide sequence: TGTGCCATCAGATCGGGAGGGGCGAGTGACGAGCAGTACTTC. As protein: CAIRSGGASDEQYF.

This clonotype turned up a few times. The rearrangement uses TRBV24-1 and TRBJ2-3; D is ambiguous. Germline values: CDR1 KGHDR, CDR2 SFDVKD. V was clipped by 4 bases and J by 2 bases, with 6 bases between them. This CDR3 comprises 13 residues. Here the CDR3 reads CATSDATTDTQYF. DNA for the CDR3: TGTGCCACCAGTGACGCAACCACAGATACGCAGTATTTT.

The chain carries TRBV7-2 and TRBJ1-1; D uncertain. Germline CDR1 is SGHTA and CDR2 is FQGNSA. V lost 5 bases to trimming and J lost 7 bases, with 23 bases between them. This CDR3 is 16 amino acids long. The CDR3: CASSPSPGKEWGEAFF. The CDR3 nucleotides read TGTGCCAGCAGCCCCTCACCGGGAAAAGAGTGGGGTGAAGCTTTCTTT.

Comments on this clonotype: This clone may be a read error of a much larger clone one base away. The chain recombines TRBV18 with TRBJ2-1, with TRBD2 matching over 8 bases. Germline CDR1 KGHSH, CDR2 LQKENI. CDR3 length: 16 amino acids. CDR3 nucleotide sequence: TGTGCCAGCTCACCCCCCCCGGGACTAGGTTACAATGTGCAGTTCTTC. Its protein product is CASSPPPGLGYNVQFF.

This clonotype came up many times. The chain joins TRBV6-2 or TRBV6-3 to TRBJ2-7; the D gene is possibly TRBD1 (5 bases). V lost 5 bases, J lost 7 bases, and 24 bases lay in between. CDR1 and CDR2 from the germline V gene are MNHEY and SVGEGT. The CDR3 covers 16 residues. Written as DNA, the CDR3 is TGTGCCAGCAGTACACCGACAGCCCGAACTCCGGTTGAGCAGTACTTC. Translation: CASSTPTARTPVEQYF.

The V gene is TRBV20-1, the J gene TRBJ1-5, with no clear D. The CDR3 has 15 amino acids. Trimming took 3 bases from V and 1 from J, leaving 13 bases between them. Looked up from germline, CDR1 is DFQATT and CDR2 is SNEGSKA (reference sequence). CDR3 sequence: CSASSLFGSNQPQHF. In DNA form, the CDR3 reads TGCAGTGCTAGCAGTCTTTTCGGGAGCAATCAGCCCCAGCATTTT.

In its sample, this clonotype was seen a few times. The V and J genes are TRBV20-1 and TRBJ2-7; 12 bases fit TRBD2. V was pared by 3 bases and J by 4 bases, with 4 bases of the junction left unmatched. The CDR3 has 14 amino acids. Germline CDR1 and CDR2: DFQATT and SNEGSKA (reference sequence). CDR3 amino acids: CSARTSGSIYEQYF. CDR3 coding DNA: TGCAGTGCTAGGACTAGCGGGAGTATTTACGAGCAGTACTTC.

The V call is TRBV7-8, the J call TRBJ2-2; D gene ambiguous. This CDR3 is built from 12 residues. The V gene's germline CDR1 is SGHVS and CDR2 FQNEAQ. V was pared by 6 bases and J by 4 bases, with 6 bases between. The CDR3 here is CASRTGTGELFF. The CDR3 region has the DNA TGTGCCAGCAGAACGGGCACCGGGGAGCTGTTTTTT. Using reference TRBV7-8 and TRBJ2-2 for the parts outside the CDR3, the full variable domain is GAGVSQSPRYKVAKRGQDVALRCDPISGHVSLFWYQQALGQGPEFLTYFQNEAQLDKSGLPSDRFFAERPEGSVSTLKIQRTQQEDSAVYLCASRTGTGELFFGEGSRLTVL.

This rearrangement joins TRBV5-1 to TRBJ2-2, with D perhaps matching TRBD1 (5 bases). Trimming pared 4 bases from V and 5 bases from J, leaving 18 bases between. Germline assignment: CDR1 SGHRS and CDR2 YFSETQ. The CDR3 loop spans 16 amino acids. The CDR3 loop is CASSVAGNEGTGELFF. The CDR3 bases are TGCGCCAGCAGCGTAGCAGGGAATGAAGGGACCGGGGAGCTGTTTTTT.

The chain joins TRBV12-3 or TRBV12-4 to TRBJ2-7; D is ambiguous. The CDR3 consists of 14 residues. The germline V and J ends were trimmed by 0 bases and 5 bases, with 11 bases remaining between them. CDR3 in amino acids: CASSLARSRDEQYF. The CDR3 coding sequence is TGTGCCAGCAGTTTAGCCAGATCAAGGGACGAGCAGTACTTC.

This clonotype was found many times. V gene TRBV12-3 or TRBV12-4 combines with J gene TRBJ2-1; TRBD2 matches at 11 bases. V shed 3 bases and J 2 bases; nucleotides not matched to a gene: 6. CDR3 length: 17 residues. This CDR3 is CASSFSGTSGPYNEQFF. The CDR3 region has the DNA TGTGCCAGCAGTTTCTCAGGGACTAGCGGACCCTACAATGAGCAGTTCTTC.

This clonotype turned up a few times. CDR3 DNA sequence: TGTGCCAGCAGCTTAGGGACTAGTTCAAAGGCAGATACGCAGTATTTT. It encodes CASSLGTSSKADTQYF. The chain recombines TRBV7-3 with TRBJ2-3; 8 bases match TRBD2. Germline loops: CDR1 SGHTA, CDR2 FQGTGA. CDR3 size: 16 residues. V trimming: 2 bases; J trimming: 4 bases; junction bases outside the gene matches: 8.

This clonotype has just a few counts. The CDR3 here is CASSLVVGADTEAFF. CDR3 coding DNA: TGTGCCAGCAGCTTAGTTGTGGGGGCTGACACTGAAGCTTTCTTT. This chain links TRBV7-2 with TRBJ1-1, with D tentatively TRBD1 (6 bases). CDR3 length: 15 amino acids. The germline CDR1 and CDR2 sequences are SGHTA and FQGNSA. Trimming took 1 base from V and 3 from J, leaving 12 bases between them.

This clonotype was counted a few times. The V and J genes are TRBV5-1 and TRBJ2-6; 8 bases align to TRBD1. The junction had 9 bases not matched to a gene; V was cut back by 4 bases and J by 0 bases. Germline assignment: CDR1 SGHRS and CDR2 YFSETQ. CDR3 size: 18 residues. The CDR3 coding sequence is TGCGCCAGCAGCGAGCCGGGACAGGTACTCTCTGGGGCCAACGTCCTGACTTTC. Translating gives CASSEPGQVLSGANVLTF. Full variable domain (missing parts from reference TRBV5-1 and TRBJ2-6): KAGVTQTPRYLIKTRGQQVTLSCSPISGHRSVSWYQQTPGQGLQFLFEYFSETQRNKGNFPGRFSGRQFSNSRSEMNVSTLELGDSALYLCASSEPGQVLSGANVLTFGAGSRLTVL.